This note documents a single T cell receptor beta chain sequence. This specimen comes from a study of shared T cell receptors in the human thymus. Repertoires were generated with immunoSEQ multiplex PCR, while TCRdb's copy carries only in-frame clones and drops some. The sample gives hundreds of thousands of clones, about 84% of which show up once; approximately 0.013% is in the top ten. This CDR3 spans 17 amino acids. The V end lost 5 bases, the J end lost 8 bases, and 24 bases lay between the germline ends. CDR1 is MNHEY and CDR2 is SMNVEV in the germline V gene (reference sequence). Another study also made use of these data, one on human thymus T cells. From that paper: Serving as donors were healthy Finnish infants, each of whom was having open corrective surgery for congenital heart defects. The thymus was resected at corrective cardiac surgery. Across thymic and blood repertoires, the usage of V and J genes appeared to be biased.

This sequence joins TRBV27 and TRBJ1-4; a weak D match, TRBD1 (5 bases). The sequenced sample consisted of thymocytes. This TCR came from a boy in the first two years of life with a congenital heart defect. The CDR3 DNA reads as TGTGCCAGCAGTCAAAGGGGTGGCGGGCAGCGGGGGGAAAAACTGTTTTTT. Encoded protein: CASSQRGGGQRGEKLFF.